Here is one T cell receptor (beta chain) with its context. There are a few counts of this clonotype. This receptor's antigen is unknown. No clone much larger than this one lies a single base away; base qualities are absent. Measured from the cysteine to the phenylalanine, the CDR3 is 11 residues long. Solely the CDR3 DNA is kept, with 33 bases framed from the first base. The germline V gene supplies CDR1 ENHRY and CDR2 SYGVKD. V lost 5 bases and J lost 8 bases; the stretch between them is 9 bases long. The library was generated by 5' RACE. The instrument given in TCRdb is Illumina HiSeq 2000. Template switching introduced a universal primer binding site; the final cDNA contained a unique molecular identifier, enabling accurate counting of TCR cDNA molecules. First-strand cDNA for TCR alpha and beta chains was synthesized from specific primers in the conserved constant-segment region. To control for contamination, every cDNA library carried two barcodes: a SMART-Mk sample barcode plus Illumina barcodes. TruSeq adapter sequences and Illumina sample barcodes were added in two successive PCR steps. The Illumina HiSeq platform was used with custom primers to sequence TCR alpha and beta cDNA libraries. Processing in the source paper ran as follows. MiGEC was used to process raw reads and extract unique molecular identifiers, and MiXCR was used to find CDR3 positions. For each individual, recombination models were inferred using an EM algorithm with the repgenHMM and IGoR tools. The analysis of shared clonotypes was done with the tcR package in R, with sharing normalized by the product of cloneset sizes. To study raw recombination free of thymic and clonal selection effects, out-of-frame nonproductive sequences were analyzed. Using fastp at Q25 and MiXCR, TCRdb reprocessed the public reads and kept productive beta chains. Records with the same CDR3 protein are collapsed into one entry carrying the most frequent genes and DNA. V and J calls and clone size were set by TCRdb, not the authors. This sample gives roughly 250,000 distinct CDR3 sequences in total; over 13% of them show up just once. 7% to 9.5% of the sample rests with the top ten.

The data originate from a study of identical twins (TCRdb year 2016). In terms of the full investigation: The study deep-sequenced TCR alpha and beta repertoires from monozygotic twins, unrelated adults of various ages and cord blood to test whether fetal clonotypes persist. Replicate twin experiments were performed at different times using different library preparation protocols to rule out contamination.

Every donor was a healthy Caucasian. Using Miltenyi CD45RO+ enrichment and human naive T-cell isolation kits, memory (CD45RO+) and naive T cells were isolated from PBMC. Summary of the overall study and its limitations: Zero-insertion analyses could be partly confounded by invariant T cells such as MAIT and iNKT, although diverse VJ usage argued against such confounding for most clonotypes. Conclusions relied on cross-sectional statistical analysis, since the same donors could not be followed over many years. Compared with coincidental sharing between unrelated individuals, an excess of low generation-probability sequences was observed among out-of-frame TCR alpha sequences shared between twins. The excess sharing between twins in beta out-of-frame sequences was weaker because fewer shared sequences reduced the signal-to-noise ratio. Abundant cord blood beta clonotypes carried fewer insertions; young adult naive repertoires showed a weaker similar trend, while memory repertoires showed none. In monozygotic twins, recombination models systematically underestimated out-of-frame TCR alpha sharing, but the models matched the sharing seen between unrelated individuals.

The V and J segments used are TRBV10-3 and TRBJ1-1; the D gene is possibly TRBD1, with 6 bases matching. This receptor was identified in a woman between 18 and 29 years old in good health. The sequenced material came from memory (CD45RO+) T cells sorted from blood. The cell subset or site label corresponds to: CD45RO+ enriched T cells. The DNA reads TGTGCCATCAGTAACAGGGACGAAGCTTTCTTT. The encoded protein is CAISNRDEAFF.